This is a list of T cell receptor beta chains from one sample in a study of shared clonotypes between healthy human individuals. The method was immunoSEQ multiplex PCR; TCRdb's version includes in-frame clones alone and lacks a portion of them. The repertoire consists of 650,000 to 800,000 clones, with 55% to 80% occurring once and the leading ten covering approximately 2%. Sequenced sample: memory CD4+ T cells sorted from blood. All receptors come from a woman aged 25 to 39 in good health. The CDR3 runs from the conserved cysteine through the conserved F or W. D genes are given only for firm matches. Where a row states a size, it is once, few, many or the class of an expanded clone; other rows omit it.

TGTGCCAGCTCACCGCAGACAGGGAACAATGAGCAGTTCTTC	CASSPQTGNNEQFF	14	TRBV18	TRBD1	TRBJ2-1	.
TGTGCCATCAGTGAATCTAGCGGGAGGTCCCACAATGAGCAGTTCTTC	CAISESSGRSHNEQFF	16	TRBV10-3	TRBD2	TRBJ2-1	few
TGTGCCAGTAGTACCATTAGTGGGGAGGGCACAGATACGCAGTATTTT	CASSTISGEGTDTQYF	16	TRBV19	.	TRBJ2-3	.
TGTGCCAGCAGCCACTCGGGGGGCACAGATACGCAGTATTTT	CASSHSGGTDTQYF	14	TRBV11-3	.	TRBJ2-3	.
TGTGCCAGCAGCCGAAAGTACTCCGGGGATGAGCAGTTCTTC	CASSRKYSGDEQFF	14	TRBV5-4	.	TRBJ2-1	.
TGTGCCAGCAGCTCCAGGGGGCTTAGCACAGATACGCAGTATTTT	CASSSRGLSTDTQYF	15	TRBV7-2	TRBD1	TRBJ2-3	.
TGTGCCAGCTCAAAGGGACTAGCGGGATGGGATGAGCAGTTCTTC	CASSKGLAGWDEQFF	15	TRBV18	TRBD2	TRBJ2-1	.
TGCGCCAGCAGCGCCGGGAGTTCCTACAATGAGCAGTTCTTC	CASSAGSSYNEQFF	14	TRBV5-1	.	TRBJ2-1	.
TGTGCCAGTAGTATAAGTACAGGGGGCGGTACGCAGTATTTT	CASSISTGGGTQYF	14	TRBV19	TRBD1	TRBJ2-3	.
TGCGCCAGCAGCCAACGGGCGGCATACAATGAGCAGTTCTTC	CASSQRAAYNEQFF	14	TRBV4-1	.	TRBJ2-1	.
TGTGCCAGCTCACCTCCCAGCGCGAACACCGGGGAGCTGTTTTTT	CASSPPSANTGELFF	15	TRBV18	.	TRBJ2-2	.
TGTGCCAGCTCAGCGGACGCAGTATCCTACGAGCAGTACTTC	CASSADAVSYEQYF	14	TRBV18	.	TRBJ2-7	.
TGTGCCTGGAGGCGGGAGGTGTTCGACGAGCAGTACTTC	CAWRREVFDEQYF	13	TRBV30	TRBD2	TRBJ2-7	many
TGCGCCAGCAGCTTGGGGCTAGCGGGCCCAGATACGCAGTATTTT	CASSLGLAGPDTQYF	15	TRBV5-1	TRBD2	TRBJ2-3	.
TGTGCCAGCAGCGGCCGGGACAGGGACTCTAACTATGGCTACACCTTC	CASSGRDRDSNYGYTF	16	TRBV9	TRBD1	TRBJ1-2	.
TGTGCCAGCAGTGAAGATGGTAGGGCCTACAATGAGCAGTTCTTC	CASSEDGRAYNEQFF	15	TRBV25-1	.	TRBJ2-1	.
TGTGCCAGCAGTTTATGGGGGCCCCTGAACACTGAAGCTTTCTTT	CASSLWGPLNTEAFF	15	TRBV28	.	TRBJ1-1	.
TGTGCCAGCAGCTTAAGCGGGACAGGGCACACCGGGGAGCTGTTTTTT	CASSLSGTGHTGELFF	16	TRBV7-3	TRBD1	TRBJ2-2	.
TGTGCCAGCAGGGGACCGGGACAGGGGTTACAGCCCCAGCATTTT	CASRGPGQGLQPQHF	15	TRBV2	TRBD1	TRBJ1-5	.
TGTGCCAGCAGCTTAAAGGGGAACACCGGGGAGCTGTTTTTT	CASSLKGNTGELFF	14	TRBV7-9	.	TRBJ2-2	few
TGTGCCAGCAGCAAAGATCCGGACAGCTCCTACAATGAGCAGTTCTTC	CASSKDPDSSYNEQFF	16	TRBV21-1	.	TRBJ2-1	.
TGTGCCAGCAGCTTGCTCGGACAACCTAATGAAAAACTGTTTTTT	CASSLLGQPNEKLFF	15	TRBV5-5	.	TRBJ1-4	.
TGCGCCAGCAGCCAAGACCAGAAGAACTATGGCTACACCTTC	CASSQDQKNYGYTF	14	TRBV4-1	.	TRBJ1-2	.
TGCGCCAGCAGCCAAGATTGGGGGAATCAGCCCCAGCATTTT	CASSQDWGNQPQHF	14	TRBV4-3	.	TRBJ1-5	.
TGTGCCTGGAGTGGGGGTTACACTGAAGCTTTCTTT	CAWSGGYTEAFF	12	TRBV30	.	TRBJ1-1	.
TGCGCCAGCAGTGACGTGGGGAGCTATGGCTACACCTTC	CASSDVGSYGYTF	13	TRBV10-2	.	TRBJ1-2	.
TGCGCCAGCAGTGAGTCGTCGGGAGTCGGGGAGCTGTTTTTT	CASSESSGVGELFF	14	TRBV10-2	.	TRBJ2-2	.